This T cell receptor (beta chain) originates from a study of shared clonotypes between healthy human individuals. Overall study: CD4 naive and memory got three plates each, CD8 naive two, CD8 memory one.

The protocol was immunoSEQ multiplex PCR, while the TCRdb copy is restricted to in-frame clones and leaves out a portion. The sample shows a few hundred thousand clones, approximately 70% of them seen only once. Broader study findings: The generation probabilities recorded for non-shared clonotypes fell below those of clonotypes shared by all four donors. Larger richness was generally estimated for naive than memory subsets.

The CDR3 is 13 amino acids. V dropped 1 base and J dropped 13 bases, with 14 bases sitting between them. Germline values: CDR1 LGHNA, CDR2 YSLEER. Details on this clone: Its matching antigen is unknown.

Naive CD45RA+ and memory CD45RA-negative subsets were split from CD4+ cells. The sequencing sample was made of memory CD4+ T cells sorted from blood. Subset meaning: CD45RA-negative fraction. The genes are TRBV4-3 and TRBJ2-1; D call uncertain. This receptor was taken from a man younger than 45 in good health. The CDR3 coding sequence is TGCGCCAGCAGCCAAGGTCCATGGGCCCAACAGTTCTTC. It codes for CASSQGPWAQQFF.